This T cell receptor beta chain was recovered during a study of beta chain features in type 1 diabetes. The study's findings and limits: Patients and controls would share equally any PCR tilt toward shorter templates. All four CD4+ subsets of Type 1 diabetes patients contained TCRB CDR3s that were moderately but significantly shorter. The similarity of naive, central memory and Treg TCRB repertoires appeared greater among patients than among healthy donors.

A remark on this clone: What it binds is unknown. Other DNA sequences in this specimen translate into the identical CDR3.

The entirety of the isolated RNA underwent reverse transcription, so expressed TCRB transcripts were sequenced. Sequencing was performed with immunoSEQ multiplex PCR; in TCRdb, only in-frame clones are kept and a portion is missing. The sample has roughly 240,000 clones, around 24% seen once; the top ten hold about 0.012%. This CDR3 has 14 residues. V shed 6 bases and J shed 0 bases, with 9 bases lying between them. Germline V gene data show CDR1 as SNHLY and CDR2 as FYNNEI. The clonotype originates from a woman aged 30 to 39 with type 1 diabetes. Specimen: naive CD4+ T cells from blood. The chain carries TRBV2 and TRBJ1-5; a weak D match, TRBD1 (5 bases). The CDR3 here is CASRGQISNQPQHF. The CDR3 coding sequence is TGTGCCAGCAGAGGACAAATTAGCAATCAGCCCCAGCATTTT.